This T cell receptor beta chain appears in the sequencing data of a study of T cell repertoires in cytomegalovirus infection. Study background: Indications came from public TCR beta signatures; they pointed to CMV infection and to a matching HLA type.

Ten or more counts support this clonotype. TCRdb analysed the reads with MiXCR anew, one entry per CDR3 protein. The sample consists of 490,000 or so distinct CDR3 sequences, around 10% of them appearing once. The CDR3 is made up of 13 amino acids. Trimming took off 4 bases at V and 6 bases at J, with 13 bases between the two ends. Germline CDR1 SGHRS, CDR2 YFSETQ. The clonotype originates from a human donor in good health (CMV status not recorded). Some clones in this sample may be carry-over from other donors' samples. Input material: PBMCs. The rearrangement joins TRBV5-1 to TRBJ1-2, with D tentatively TRBD1 (5 bases). Here the CDR3 DNA reads TGCGCCAGCAGCCAAACAGGCAACAATGGCTACACCTTC. As protein: CASSQTGNNGYTF.